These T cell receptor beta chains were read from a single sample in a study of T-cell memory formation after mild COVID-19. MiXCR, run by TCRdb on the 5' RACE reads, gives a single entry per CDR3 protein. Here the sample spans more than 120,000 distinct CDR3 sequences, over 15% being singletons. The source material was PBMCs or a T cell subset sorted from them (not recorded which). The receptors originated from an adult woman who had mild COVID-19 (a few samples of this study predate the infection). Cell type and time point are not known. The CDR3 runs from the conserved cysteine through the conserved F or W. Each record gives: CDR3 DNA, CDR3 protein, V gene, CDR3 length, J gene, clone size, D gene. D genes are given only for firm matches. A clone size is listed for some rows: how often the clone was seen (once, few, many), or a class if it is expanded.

TGCAGCGTTGCTCGGGCCATGGAGCAGTACTTC,CSVARAMEQYF,TRBV29-1,11,TRBJ2-7,few,.
TGTGCCAGCAGGAGTCCCGGGACAGGGGCCTACAATGAGCAGTTCTTC,CASRSPGTGAYNEQFF,TRBV12-3/TRBV12-4,16,TRBJ2-1,few,TRBD1
TGCGCCAGCAAGGCAGGGGGTTATGGCTACACCTTC,CASKAGGYGYTF,TRBV5-1,12,TRBJ1-2,few,TRBD1
TGCAGTGCTAGTTTAGCGGGAGGGAACACCGGGGAGCTGTTTTTT,CSASLAGGNTGELFF,TRBV20-1,15,TRBJ2-2,.,TRBD2
TGCAGTGCCCCAGGCGGACTAGCGGGGTTTGGCGGGGAGCTGTTTTTT,CSAPGGLAGFGGELFF,TRBV20-1,16,TRBJ2-2,.,TRBD2
TGCAGCGTCACGGGCGGCCGCTCCTACAATGAGCAGTTCTTC,CSVTGGRSYNEQFF,TRBV29-1,14,TRBJ2-1,few,.
TGTGCCAGCAGTTTAACTAGCACCGGCGCAGATACGCAGTATTTT,CASSLTSTGADTQYF,TRBV12-3/TRBV12-4,15,TRBJ2-3,many,.
TGCGCCAGCAGCTTGGAGGGGAGATCGTCAGCTTTCTTT,CASSLEGRSSAFF,TRBV5-1,13,TRBJ1-1,.,.
TGTGCCAGCAGTCTCAGACTAGCTGGAGTGTTGGAGGAGCTGTTTTTT,CASSLRLAGVLEELFF,TRBV6-6,16,TRBJ2-2,.,TRBD2
TGTGCCAGCAGCTCTGGACAGGACACAGATACGCAGTATTTT,CASSSGQDTDTQYF,TRBV5-4,14,TRBJ2-3,.,TRBD1
TGTGCCAGCAGCTGGACTAGCGGGGGGGCACATGAGCAGTTCTTC,CASSWTSGGAHEQFF,TRBV9,15,TRBJ2-1,few,TRBD2
TGTGCCAGCAGCCAGGAGGGGACGAAAAGGGAGACCCAGTACTTC,CASSQEGTKRETQYF,TRBV3-1,15,TRBJ2-5,few,.
TGCAGCGTTGTCGGGAGTGACTCCTACGAGCAGTACTTC,CSVVGSDSYEQYF,TRBV29-1,13,TRBJ2-7,many,.
TGTGCCAGCAGTTACGAGAGGGAGGGGGCCTACAATGAGCAGTTCTTC,CASSYEREGAYNEQFF,TRBV6-8,16,TRBJ2-1,.,.
TGTGCCAGCAGTGTCAGGGGCCCGATGGCAGATACGCAGTATTTT,CASSVRGPMADTQYF,TRBV25-1,15,TRBJ2-3,.,.
TGTGCCACCAGTGATTTATCGCAAACCACCGGGGAGCTGTTTTTT,CATSDLSQTTGELFF,TRBV24-1,15,TRBJ2-2,.,.
TGTGCCAGCAGACCCGGAACTAGCGGGGTGTACAATGAGCAGTTCTTC,CASRPGTSGVYNEQFF,TRBV6-2/TRBV6-3,16,TRBJ2-1,.,TRBD2
TGTGCCAGCAGTCCCGGACTAGCTTATGAGCAGTTCTTC,CASSPGLAYEQFF,TRBV6-6,13,TRBJ2-1,few,TRBD2
TGTGCCAGCAGCGTAGTCGGGCAGGCTCTCGGGGAGCTGTTTTTT,CASSVVGQALGELFF,TRBV9,15,TRBJ2-2,.,.
TGTGCCAGCAGCTATGTGACAGGGCTGGAGACCCAGTACTTC,CASSYVTGLETQYF,TRBV5-5,14,TRBJ2-5,few,TRBD1
TGCAGCGTTCCCGGGACTAGCGCAACCCCTTCCTACGAGCAGTACTTC,CSVPGTSATPSYEQYF,TRBV29-1,16,TRBJ2-7,many,TRBD2
TGTGCCAGCAGTTTTTCGCTCTTGGAAAAACTGTTTTTT,CASSFSLLEKLFF,TRBV12-3/TRBV12-4,13,TRBJ1-4,few,.
TGTGCCAGCAGCCAAGTAACAGCGAACACCGGGGAGCTGTTTTTT,CASSQVTANTGELFF,TRBV3-1,15,TRBJ2-2,few,.
TGTGCCAGCAGCCTAGGGACTAGCAGAGAGACCCAGTACTTC,CASSLGTSRETQYF,TRBV7-2,14,TRBJ2-5,few,TRBD2
TGTGCCAGCAGCTCACAGGCCCAGAACACTGAAGCTTTCTTT,CASSSQAQNTEAFF,TRBV7-6,14,TRBJ1-1,.,.
TGTGCCAGCAGCTTGGGCCAGGGATTCTACGAGCAGTACTTC,CASSLGQGFYEQYF,TRBV5-5,14,TRBJ2-7,.,.